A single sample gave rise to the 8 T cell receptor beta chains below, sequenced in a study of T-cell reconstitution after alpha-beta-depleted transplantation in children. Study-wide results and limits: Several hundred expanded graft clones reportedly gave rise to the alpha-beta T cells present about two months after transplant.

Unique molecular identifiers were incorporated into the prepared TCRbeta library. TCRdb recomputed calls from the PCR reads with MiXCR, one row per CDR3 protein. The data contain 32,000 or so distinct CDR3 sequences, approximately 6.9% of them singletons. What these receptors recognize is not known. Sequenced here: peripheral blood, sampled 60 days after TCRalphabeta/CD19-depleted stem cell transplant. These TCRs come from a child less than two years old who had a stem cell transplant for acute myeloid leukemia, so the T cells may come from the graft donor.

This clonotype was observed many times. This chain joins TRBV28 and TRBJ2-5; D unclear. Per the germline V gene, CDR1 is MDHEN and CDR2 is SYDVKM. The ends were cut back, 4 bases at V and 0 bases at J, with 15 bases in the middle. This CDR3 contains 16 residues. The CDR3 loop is CASSSIYRVYQETQYF. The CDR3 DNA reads TGTGCCAGCAGTTCAATCTACCGGGTGTACCAAGAGACCCAGTACTTC.

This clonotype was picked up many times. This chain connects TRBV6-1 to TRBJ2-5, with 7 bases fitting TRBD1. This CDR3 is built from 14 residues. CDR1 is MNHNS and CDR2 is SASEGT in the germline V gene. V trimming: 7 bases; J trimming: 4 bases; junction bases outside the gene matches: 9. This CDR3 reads CASTLRTGTETQYF. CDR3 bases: TGTGCCAGCACCCTCAGGACAGGAACAGAGACCCAGTACTTC.

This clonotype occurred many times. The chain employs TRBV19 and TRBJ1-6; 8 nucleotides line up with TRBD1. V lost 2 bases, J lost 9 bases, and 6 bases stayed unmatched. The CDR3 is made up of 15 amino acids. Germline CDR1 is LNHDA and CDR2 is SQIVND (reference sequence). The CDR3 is CASSITYRGISPLHF. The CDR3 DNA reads TGTGCCAGTAGTATAACGTACAGGGGGATTTCACCCCTCCACTTT.

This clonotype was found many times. The CDR3: CASRALGYTF. The DNA of the CDR3 is TGTGCCAGCAGGGCCCTCGGCTACACCTTC. The chain carries TRBV12-3 or TRBV12-4 and TRBJ1-2, with D unclear. This CDR3 has 10 residues. Trimming took 6 bases from V and 8 from J, leaving 7 bases between them.

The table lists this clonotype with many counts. CDR3 bases: TGTGCCAGCAGCCAGGGGGACAACAGGGTCTACGAGCAGTACTTC. Protein product: CASSQGDNRVYEQYF. This rearrangement joins TRBV11-2 to TRBJ2-7; TRBD1 agrees at 7 bases. The germline gives CDR1 SGHAT, CDR2 FQNNGV. The ends lost 5 bases at V and 3 bases at J; junction bases unmatched: 10. The CDR3 is made up of 15 amino acids.

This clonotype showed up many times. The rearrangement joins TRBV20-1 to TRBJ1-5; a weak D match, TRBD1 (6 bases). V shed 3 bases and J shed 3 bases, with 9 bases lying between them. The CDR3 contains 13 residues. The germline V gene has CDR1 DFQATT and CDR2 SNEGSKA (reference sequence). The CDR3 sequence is CSASAGANQPQHF. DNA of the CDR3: TGCAGTGCTAGTGCAGGGGCCAATCAGCCCCAGCATTTT.

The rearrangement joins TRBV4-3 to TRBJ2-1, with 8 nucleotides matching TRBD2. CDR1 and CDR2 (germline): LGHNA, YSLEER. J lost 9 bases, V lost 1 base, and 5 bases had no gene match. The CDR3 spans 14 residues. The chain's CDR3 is CASSQGERGSEQFF. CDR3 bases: TGCGCCAGCAGCCAAGGGGAGCGGGGGAGTGAGCAGTTCTTC.

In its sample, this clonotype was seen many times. The CDR3 spells CASSLSRRSYEQYF. The CDR3 nucleotides read TGTGCCAGCAGTTTATCGAGACGATCTTACGAGCAGTACTTC. V is TRBV27 and J is TRBJ2-7; D not certain. V gave up 0 bases and J gave up 4 bases, with 10 bases separating them. This CDR3 is 14 amino acids long. Germline CDR1 MNHEY, CDR2 SMNVEV (reference sequence).